Listed below are T cell receptor beta chains from one sample, sequenced in a study of fetal regulatory T cell absence and autoimmunity. Measured with immunoSEQ multiplex PCR; TCRdb has only the in-frame clones, and not every one. The table has some 46,000 clones, about 79% seen once; the top ten hold over 0.4%. Sequenced: cord blood. The source of these receptors is a newborn boy with IPEX syndrome. Each CDR3 is given with its conserved first and last residue. Fields, in order: CDR3 protein, CDR3 DNA, J gene, D gene, clone size, V gene. A D gene is named only where the DNA matches it firmly. A clone size is listed for some rows: how often the clone was seen (once, few, many), or a class if it is expanded.

CDR3aa: CASSQARRDTEAFF; CDR3nt: TGTGCCAGCAGCCAAGCCAGGAGGGACACTGAAGCTTTCTTT; j_gene: TRBJ1-1; d_gene: .; abundance: once; v_gene: TRBV4-2
CDR3aa: CASSTRGGRTDTQYF; CDR3nt: TGTGCCAGCAGCACGCGGGGGGGCCGGACAGATACGCAGTATTTT; j_gene: TRBJ2-3; d_gene: TRBD2; abundance: once; v_gene: TRBV9
CDR3aa: CASSLVSGSYEQYF; CDR3nt: TGTGCCAGCAGTCTAGTGTCTGGCTCCTACGAGCAGTACTTC; j_gene: TRBJ2-7; d_gene: .; abundance: few; v_gene: TRBV2
CDR3aa: CASSQDPPEAFF; CDR3nt: TGCGCCAGCAGCCAGGACCCTCCTGAAGCTTTCTTT; j_gene: TRBJ1-1; d_gene: .; abundance: .; v_gene: TRBV5-1
CDR3aa: CASSQLAGDTEAFF; CDR3nt: TGTGCCAGCAGCCAACTGGCTGGGGACACTGAAGCTTTCTTT; j_gene: TRBJ1-1; d_gene: .; abundance: .; v_gene: TRBV5-5
CDR3aa: CASSPRGVVSGANVLTF; CDR3nt: TGTGCCAGCAGCCCGCGGGGTGTAGTTTCTGGGGCCAACGTCCTGACTTTC; j_gene: TRBJ2-6; d_gene: .; abundance: .; v_gene: TRBV9
CDR3aa: CASSFYRTDTQYF; CDR3nt: TGTGCCAGCAGCTTTTACAGGACAGATACGCAGTATTTT; j_gene: TRBJ2-3; d_gene: .; abundance: .; v_gene: TRBV11-3
CDR3aa: CATSLGGNYGYTF; CDR3nt: TGTGCCACCAGCCTCGGGGGTAACTATGGCTACACCTTC; j_gene: TRBJ1-2; d_gene: .; abundance: .; v_gene: TRBV15
CDR3aa: CASRDGQGAQAFF; CDR3nt: TGTGCCAGCAGAGATGGACAGGGGGCGCAAGCTTTCTTT; j_gene: TRBJ1-1; d_gene: TRBD1; abundance: .; v_gene: TRBV6-5
CDR3aa: CASRGERELLYNEQFF; CDR3nt: TGTGCCAGCAGGGGGGAGCGGGAGCTTCTCTACAATGAGCAGTTCTTC; j_gene: TRBJ2-1; d_gene: TRBD2; abundance: .; v_gene: TRBV2
CDR3aa: CASSYGGLDTQYF; CDR3nt: TGTGCCAGCAGTTACGGGGGGTTAGATACGCAGTATTTT; j_gene: TRBJ2-3; d_gene: .; abundance: .; v_gene: TRBV6-5
CDR3aa: CASSTGVGNNEQFF; CDR3nt: TGTGCCAGCAGCACGGGGGTCGGGAACAATGAGCAGTTCTTC; j_gene: TRBJ2-1; d_gene: .; abundance: .; v_gene: TRBV7-8
CDR3aa: CASSVQFNEQFF; CDR3nt: TGTGCCAGCAGTGTACAATTCAATGAGCAGTTCTTC; j_gene: TRBJ2-1; d_gene: .; abundance: .; v_gene: TRBV25-1
CDR3aa: CASSMDTNYGYTF; CDR3nt: TGTGCCAGTAGTATGGACACTAACTATGGCTACACCTTC; j_gene: TRBJ1-2; d_gene: .; abundance: once; v_gene: TRBV19
CDR3aa: CASSAGDRVYNEQFF; CDR3nt: TGTGCCAGTAGTGCGGGGGACAGGGTCTACAATGAGCAGTTCTTC; j_gene: TRBJ2-1; d_gene: TRBD1; abundance: .; v_gene: TRBV19
CDR3aa: CASSWGAAGPTDTQYF; CDR3nt: TGTGCCAGCAGCTGGGGCGCAGCGGGCCCCACAGATACGCAGTATTTT; j_gene: TRBJ2-3; d_gene: .; abundance: .; v_gene: TRBV12-1
CDR3aa: CSQVQGSYNEQFF; CDR3nt: TGCAGCCAGGTACAGGGCTCCTACAATGAGCAGTTCTTC; j_gene: TRBJ2-1; d_gene: .; abundance: .; v_gene: TRBV29-1
CDR3aa: CASSRTGATNEKLFF; CDR3nt: TGTGCCAGCTCACGGACAGGCGCAACTAATGAAAAACTGTTTTTT; j_gene: TRBJ1-4; d_gene: TRBD1; abundance: few; v_gene: TRBV18
CDR3aa: CAWSVIPSYGYTF; CDR3nt: TGTGCCTGGAGTGTAATCCCCTCCTATGGCTACACCTTC; j_gene: TRBJ1-2; d_gene: .; abundance: .; v_gene: TRBV30
CDR3aa: CASSQIGGTEAFF; CDR3nt: TGCGCCAGCAGCCAAATAGGGGGCACTGAAGCTTTCTTT; j_gene: TRBJ1-1; d_gene: .; abundance: .; v_gene: TRBV4-1
CDR3aa: CASSYGVRPTEAFF; CDR3nt: TGTGCCAGCAGTTATGGGGTCAGGCCCACTGAAGCTTTCTTT; j_gene: TRBJ1-1; d_gene: .; abundance: .; v_gene: TRBV6-5
CDR3aa: CASSRGGSYEQYF; CDR3nt: TGTGCTAGCAGCCGGGGAGGGTCCTACGAGCAGTACTTC; j_gene: TRBJ2-7; d_gene: TRBD2; abundance: few; v_gene: TRBV7-7
CDR3aa: CASSLEFRGEQFF; CDR3nt: TGTGCCAGCTCACTGGAGTTTAGGGGTGAGCAGTTCTTC; j_gene: TRBJ2-1; d_gene: .; abundance: .; v_gene: TRBV18
CDR3aa: CASSLGGGYEQYF; CDR3nt: TGTGCCAGCAGCTTGGGGGGCGGCTACGAGCAGTACTTC; j_gene: TRBJ2-7; d_gene: .; abundance: .; v_gene: TRBV5-6
CDR3aa: CASGSGETGNTIYF; CDR3nt: TGTGCCAGCGGATCAGGGGAAACTGGAAACACCATATATTTT; j_gene: TRBJ1-3; d_gene: .; abundance: .; v_gene: TRBV28
CDR3aa: CASSEGQGVGAFF; CDR3nt: TGTGCCAGCAGTGAAGGACAGGGGGTTGGAGCTTTCTTT; j_gene: TRBJ1-1; d_gene: TRBD1; abundance: .; v_gene: TRBV6-1
CDR3aa: CASSDSSSTDTQYF; CDR3nt: TGTGCCAGCAGCGATTCATCTAGCACAGATACGCAGTATTTT; j_gene: TRBJ2-3; d_gene: .; abundance: .; v_gene: TRBV7-9
CDR3aa: CASSLTGETQYF; CDR3nt: TGTGCCAGCAGCTTGACAGGGGAGACCCAGTACTTC; j_gene: TRBJ2-5; d_gene: .; abundance: .; v_gene: TRBV5-6
CDR3aa: CASSPPGEDNEQFF; CDR3nt: TGTGCCAGCAGCCCACCCGGGGAGGACAATGAGCAGTTCTTC; j_gene: TRBJ2-1; d_gene: .; abundance: .; v_gene: TRBV7-9
CDR3aa: CASSIQGNYGYTF; CDR3nt: TGTGCCAGTAGTATCCAGGGTAACTATGGCTACACCTTC; j_gene: TRBJ1-2; d_gene: .; abundance: .; v_gene: TRBV19
CDR3aa: CASSGVGRPGQPQHF; CDR3nt: TGTGCCAGCAGTGGGGTTGGACGTCCGGGTCAGCCCCAGCATTTT; j_gene: TRBJ1-5; d_gene: .; abundance: .; v_gene: TRBV2
CDR3aa: CASSLRGSTSTDTQYF; CDR3nt: TGTGCCAGCAGCTTACGCGGGAGCACATCCACAGATACGCAGTATTTT; j_gene: TRBJ2-3; d_gene: TRBD2; abundance: .; v_gene: TRBV11-2
CDR3aa: CASSTPGQGNSPLHF; CDR3nt: TGTGCCAGTAGTACACCGGGACAGGGGAATTCACCCCTCCACTTT; j_gene: TRBJ1-6; d_gene: TRBD1; abundance: .; v_gene: TRBV19
CDR3aa: CASSLPEGPEAFF; CDR3nt: TGTGCCAGCAGCTTACCAGAGGGCCCAGAAGCTTTCTTT; j_gene: TRBJ1-1; d_gene: .; abundance: .; v_gene: TRBV7-9
CDR3aa: CATEEGLDNEQFF; CDR3nt: TGTGCCACCGAGGAGGGCCTGGACAATGAGCAGTTCTTC; j_gene: TRBJ2-1; d_gene: .; abundance: .; v_gene: TRBV5-4
CDR3aa: CAWNPDGGVKLFF; CDR3nt: TGTGCCTGGAACCCGGACGGCGGCGTAAAACTGTTTTTT; j_gene: TRBJ1-4; d_gene: .; abundance: .; v_gene: TRBV30
CDR3aa: CSVEDQGHYEQYF; CDR3nt: TGCAGCGTTGAAGATCAGGGTCACTACGAGCAGTACTTC; j_gene: TRBJ2-7; d_gene: .; abundance: .; v_gene: TRBV29-1
CDR3aa: CASSFRDGAYEQYF; CDR3nt: TGTGCCAGCAGCTTCCGGGACGGCGCCTACGAGCAGTACTTC; j_gene: TRBJ2-7; d_gene: .; abundance: .; v_gene: TRBV5-4
CDR3aa: CASKAGGYTGELFF; CDR3nt: TGTGCCAGTAAGGCGGGAGGGTATACCGGGGAGCTGTTTTTT; j_gene: TRBJ2-2; d_gene: TRBD2; abundance: .; v_gene: TRBV19